This T cell receptor beta chain was identified during a study of blood T cells in healthy people across ages. Turning to the study itself: Template-switching capture recovered about one barcoded beta molecule per two T cells. General study results and limits: Donor CMV infection status was unknown, possibly confounding age-related changes in expanded clonotypes.

The second PCR ran roughly 7 to 12 cycles with a sample-barcoded 5' primer and J-beta primers. TCRdb re-called the 5' RACE reads through MiXCR, storing one row per CDR3 protein. The profile shows about 940,000 distinct CDR3 sequences, 45% to 50% of them singletons. V shed 5 bases, J shed 4 bases, and the junction held 6 bases outside the gene matches. From germline, CDR1 is LGHNA and CDR2 YSLEER. This CDR3 is built from 14 residues. Isolation per sample recovered at least 6 million PBMCs. On this clonotype itself: Its cognate antigen is unknown.

This TCR was sampled from a man aged 25-45 years in good health. Specimen: blood. J is TRBJ2-3 and V is TRBV4-3; 7 positions agree with TRBD2. DNA of the CDR3: TGCGCCAGCAGCATGAGCGGGGCCCCAGATACGCAGTATTTT. This sequence encodes CASSMSGAPDTQYF.